This T cell receptor beta chain was documented in a study of OX40 agonist ivuxolimab in advanced cancers. Turning to the study itself: Roughly two fifths of patients had received prior checkpoint inhibitor therapy.

The germline V gene encodes CDR1 SGHRS and CDR2 YFSETQ. V was clipped by 3 bases and J by 1 base, with 10 bases between them. The CDR3 consists of 14 residues. This table comes from immunoSEQ multiplex PCR, and its TCRdb copy is limited to in-frame clones, with some not included. Of 45,000 to 55,000 clones in the sample, around 83% were seen once. The source material was CD4+ or CD8+ T cells sorted from blood, sampled in a trial of the OX40 agonist ivuxolimab. The rearrangement links TRBV5-1 to TRBJ2-5; D may be TRBD1 (5 bases). The source of this sequence is an adult with an advanced solid tumor such as melanoma, head and neck, liver or kidney cancer. The CDR3 nucleotides read TGCGCCAGCAGCTCCCGACAGATCCAAGAGACCCAGTACTTC. It yields the protein CASSSRQIQETQYF.